This entry concerns a single T cell receptor (beta chain). Its target is unknown. The germline V gene encodes CDR1 SGHTA and CDR2 FQGTGA. V dropped 2 bases and J dropped 2 bases, with 22 bases sitting between them. CDR3 length: 20 amino acids. Each CDR3 protein gets one entry after TCRdb re-called the reads with MiXCR. The sample carries about 920,000 distinct CDR3 sequences, about a third recorded once. This sample stems from a study of T cell repertoires in cytomegalovirus infection. General study points: Cumulative frequency (of public TCR beta family members) identified carriers of CMV plus the relevant HLA. It was HLA-C-restricted CMV-specific TCR beta clonotypes that dominated the response ex vivo.

This clonotype was obtained from a human donor in good health (CMV status not recorded). Some clones in this sample may be carry-over from other donors' samples. The chain carries TRBV7-3 and TRBJ2-6; D is unresolved. The specimen comprised cultured CD8+ T cells from PBMCs, sampled from culture after CMV antigen stimulation. CDR3 sequence (DNA): TGTGCCAGCAGCTTAGCCCTCCGAAGGGCAGGTGGCCCTGGGGCCAACGTCCTGACTTTC. Translation: CASSLALRRAGGPGANVLTF. Supplemented by reference TRBV7-3 and TRBJ2-6, the full variable domain reads GAGVSQTPSNKVTEKGKYVELRCDPISGHTALYWYRQSLGQGPEFLIYFQGTGAADDSGLPNDRFFAVRPEGSVSTLKIQRTERGDSAVYLCASSLALRRAGGPGANVLTFGAGSRLTVL.